The 26 T cell receptor beta chains below were found in one sample sequenced in a study of glioma-infiltrating T cells (dated by TCRdb to 2016 to 2017). TCRdb lists the instrument as Illumina MiSeq. The iRepertoire nested amplicon-rescue multiplex PCR (arm-PCR) platform was used to amplify TCR alpha and beta CDR3 regions from RNA. The public reads were run again by TCRdb, first through fastp at Q25 and then through MiXCR, and only productive beta chains were kept. Rows merge per CDR3 protein into single entries with the most common DNA and genes. The sample records about 380,000 distinct CDR3 sequences, 41% of which are singletons. The ten biggest clones cover 12% of the sample. The sample taken for sequencing was glioma tissue, nonneoplastic brain tissue, or PBMCs (not recorded which). The receptors were gathered from a human donor with low-grade glioma or glioblastoma, undergoing nonglioma brain surgery, or in good health (not recorded which).

This clonotype was seen more than once but under ten times. V is TRBV24-1 and J is TRBJ2-1, with 8 bases that match TRBD1. The germline CDR1 and CDR2 sequences are KGHDR and SFDVKD. This CDR3 region has 14 residues. The V and J ends lost 4 bases and 7 bases, in that order; junction bases with no gene match: 5. CDR3 coding DNA: TGTGCCACCAGTGAGGCTGACAGGGGTAATGAGCAGTTCTTC. It specifies CATSEADRGNEQFF.

V is TRBV15 and J is TRBJ2-5, with 7 bases lining up with TRBD2. There are 17 residues in the CDR3. Germline V gene data show CDR1 as LNHNV and CDR2 as YYDKDF (reference sequence). After removal of 2 bases from V and 5 bases from J, the junction contained 14 bases not matched to a gene. The CDR3 here is CATSRSTSESTRETQYF. CDR3 coding DNA: TGTGCCACCAGCAGATCCACTAGCGAGAGTACCCGCGAGACCCAGTACTTC.

The table lists this clonotype with a few counts. V is TRBV7-9 and J is TRBJ1-2; possibly TRBD1 for D (6 bases). V lost 4 bases, J lost 4 bases, and 13 bases lay in between. In germline, CDR1 is SEHNR, CDR2 FQNEAQ (reference sequence). CDR3 length: 14 amino acids. The CDR3 protein is CASSSSTGIYGYTF. CDR3 DNA: TGTGCCAGCAGCTCGTCTACAGGGATCTATGGCTACACCTTC. Using reference TRBV7-9 and TRBJ1-2 for the parts outside the CDR3, the full variable domain is DTGVSQNPRHKITKRGQNVTFRCDPISEHNRLYWYRQTLGQGPEFLTYFQNEAQLEKSRLLSDRFSAERPKGSFSTLEIQRTEQGDSAMYLCASSSSTGIYGYTFGSGTRLTVV.

With respect to this clonotype: This clone may be a read error of a much larger clone one base away. The rearrangement uses TRBV28 and TRBJ2-3; D is ambiguous. Germline assignment: CDR1 MDHEN and CDR2 SYDVKM. This CDR3 region has 15 residues. The V end lost 6 bases, the J end lost 1 base, and 14 bases lay between the germline ends. The CDR3, as DNA: TGTGCCAGCAGGAGGCCCCAACGTGGCACAGATACGCAGTATTTT. This gives the protein CASRRPQRGTDTQYF.

This clonotype was counted only a few times. The rearrangement links TRBV20-1 to TRBJ2-1; D may be TRBD2 (6 bases). V was clipped by 1 base and J by 0 bases, with 10 bases between them. The CDR3 loop spans 15 amino acids. Germline CDR1 reads DFQATT; CDR2 reads SNEGSKA (reference sequence). The CDR3 sequence is CSARGDSSSYNEQFF. The CDR3 nucleotides read TGCAGTGCTAGAGGGGACTCCAGCTCCTACAATGAGCAGTTCTTC.

The rearrangement joins TRBV20-1 to TRBJ2-5, with 7 bases identical to TRBD1. The germline CDR1 and CDR2 sequences are DFQATT and SNEGSKA (reference sequence). This CDR3 has 15 amino acids. The CDR3 is CSQHRRDSWGETQYF. CDR3 nucleotides: TGCAGCCAACATCGCCGGGACAGTTGGGGAGAGACCCAGTACTTC.

In its sample, this clonotype was seen many times. The V and J genes are TRBV27 and TRBJ1-1; D is unclear. V was pared by 2 bases and J by 3 bases, with 7 bases between. CDR1 is MNHEY, CDR2 SMNVEV, per germline (reference sequence). The CDR3 loop spans 13 amino acids. The CDR3 DNA is TGTGCCAGCAGTTTACAGGACTACACTGAAGCTTTCTTT. Protein sequence: CASSLQDYTEAFF.

Only a few counts were recorded for this clonotype. V usage is TRBV28 and J usage is TRBJ2-3; D ambiguous. Germline CDR1 MDHEN, CDR2 SYDVKM. V dropped 3 bases and J dropped 2 bases, with 6 bases sitting between them. This CDR3 has 13 amino acids. CDR3 amino acids: CASSLMVTDTQYF. The CDR3 bases are TGTGCCAGCAGTTTGATGGTCACAGATACGCAGTATTTT.

This clonotype was detected ten times or more. This chain joins TRBV28 and TRBJ2-1; D possibly uses TRBD1 or TRBD2 (5 bases each). There are 16 residues in the CDR3. V was shortened by 5 bases and J by 7 bases, with 21 bases between the two germline ends. Per the germline V gene, CDR1 is MDHEN and CDR2 is SYDVKM. The CDR3: CASSLAGRERTNEQFF. For the CDR3, the DNA is TGTGCCAGCAGTCTCGCAGGGCGAGAGAGGACTAATGAGCAGTTCTTC. The full variable domain, in which reference TRBV28 and TRBJ2-1 provide the parts outside the CDR3, is DVKVTQSSRYLVKRTGEKVFLECVQDMDHENMFWYRQDPGLGLRLIYFSYDVKMKEKGDIPEGYSVSREKKERFSLILESASTNQTSMYLCASSLAGRERTNEQFFGPGTRLTVL.

The chain has TRBV28 and TRBJ1-2; D not resolved. This CDR3 spans 15 amino acids. Germline CDR1 and CDR2: MDHEN and SYDVKM. Trimming shortened V by 7 bases and J by 4 bases, and 19 bases separated the two germline ends. The CDR3: CASTTGQYSLYGYTF. CDR3 nucleotides: TGTGCCAGCACGACCGGGCAATACTCCCTCTATGGCTACACCTTC.

The rearrangement links TRBV19 to TRBJ1-2; D is undetermined. V was shortened by 6 bases and J by 0 bases, with 14 bases between the two germline ends. Per germline, CDR1 LNHDA and CDR2 SQIVND (reference sequence). The CDR3 is made up of 15 amino acids. The CDR3 spells CASSSYSSSNYGYTF. The CDR3 coding sequence is TGTGCCAGTAGCAGTTACAGTTCCTCTAACTATGGCTACACCTTC.

This clonotype was picked up many times. V gene TRBV6-1 combines with J gene TRBJ2-7; D unclear. V lost 8 bases, J lost 3 bases, and 14 bases lay in between. The CDR3 has 13 amino acids. Germline CDR1 is MNHNS and CDR2 is SASEGT. CDR3 region: CASAPVQNYEQYF. The CDR3 DNA reads as TGTGCCAGCGCCCCCGTCCAAAACTACGAGCAGTACTTC.

The chain employs TRBV28 and TRBJ2-7; either TRBD1 or TRBD2 may fit D (6 bases each). V was shortened by 4 bases and J by 9 bases, with 19 bases between the two germline ends. Germline CDR1 and CDR2: MDHEN and SYDVKM. The CDR3 loop spans 14 amino acids. The chain's CDR3 is CASSSSYREDGQYF. DNA of the CDR3: TGTGCCAGCAGTTCATCATACAGGGAGGACGGGCAGTACTTC.

This clonotype appeared a single time. The chain is built from TRBV27 and TRBJ1-2; D is uncertain. V lost 4 bases, J lost 7 bases, and 10 bases lay in between. The length of the CDR3 is 12 residues. Germline lookup yields CDR1 MNHEY and CDR2 SMNVEV (reference sequence). CDR3 sequence (DNA): TGTGCCAGCAGTTCCGACCGCCGTGGCTACACCTTC. Amino acid sequence: CASSSDRRGYTF.

This sequence joins TRBV4-2 and TRBJ2-1, with 8 bases that match TRBD1. Germline lookup yields CDR1 LGHNA and CDR2 YNFKEQ. V trimming: 1 base; J trimming: 0 bases; junction bases outside the gene matches: 8. The CDR3 has 18 amino acids. As DNA, the CDR3 is TGTGCCAGCAGCCAAGCCTTGACAGGGGTAAGCTCCTACAATGAGCAGTTCTTC. Translated: CASSQALTGVSSYNEQFF.

This clonotype was seen only a few times. This chain joins TRBV20-1 and TRBJ2-7; 9 bases map to TRBD1. CDR3 length equals 12 residues. The junction had 7 bases not matched to a gene; V was cut back by 6 bases and J by 7 bases. Germline CDR1 and CDR2: DFQATT and SNEGSKA (reference sequence). CDR3 amino acids: CSATGTGFEQYF. In nucleotides, the CDR3 is TGCAGTGCAACCGGGACAGGGTTTGAGCAGTACTTC.

V is TRBV27 and J is TRBJ1-2; TRBD1 matches 8 bases. The CDR3 extends over 16 amino acids. V shed 5 bases and J 1 base; nucleotides not matched to a gene: 9. CDR1 and CDR2 from the germline V gene are MNHEY and SMNVEV (reference sequence). The CDR3 protein is CASSGPGQAVNYGYTF. The CDR3 bases are TGTGCCAGCAGTGGGCCGGGACAGGCGGTTAACTATGGCTACACCTTC.

This clonotype was detected ten times or more. CDR3 protein: CASSSAMNTEAFF. The CDR3 DNA reads TGTGCCAGCAGTTCAGCAATGAACACTGAAGCTTTCTTT. The gene calls are TRBV27 and TRBJ1-1; the D is unclear. This CDR3 comprises 13 residues. The V end was cut by 4 bases, the J end by 0 bases, with 6 bases between. Per the germline V gene, CDR1 is MNHEY and CDR2 is SMNVEV (reference sequence).

Concerning this clonotype itself: A read error may be the cause here, since a much bigger clone is one base away. The DNA is left out, because the CDR3 cannot be placed on it with certainty; the CDR3 is given as TCRdb lists it. The rearrangement joins TRBV28 to TRBJ1-2; the tabulated D call, TRBD1, remains unverified against the DNA. Germline assignment: CDR1 MDHEN and CDR2 SYDVKM. The CDR3 is 14 residues long, ends included. CDR3 region: CASSSVGGGNGYNF.

The chain carries TRBV7-3 and TRBJ2-2; D call uncertain. The V gene lost 5 bases and the J gene lost 4 bases, with 11 bases spanning the gap. Germline values: CDR1 SGHTA, CDR2 FQGTGA. This CDR3 is built from 14 residues. The CDR3 here is CASSAGIGTGELFF. As DNA, the CDR3 is TGTGCCAGCAGCGCCGGAATTGGCACCGGGGAGCTGTTTTTT.

Turning to this clonotype: Possible read error: a much larger clone is one base away. The V and J genes are TRBV25-1 and TRBJ2-4; D possibly matches TRBD1 or TRBD2 (6 bases each). CDR3 length equals 14 residues. The V gene lost 8 bases and the J gene lost 7 bases, with 18 bases spanning the gap. CDR1 and CDR2 (germline): MGHDK, SYGVNS. This CDR3 is CASGEGGHTNIQYF. The CDR3 DNA sequence: TGTGCCAGCGGCGAGGGGGGACATACTAACATTCAGTACTTC.

In its sample, this clonotype was seen many times. J is TRBJ2-7 and V is TRBV7-6; D is uncertain. Germline CDR1 SGHVS, CDR2 FNYEAQ. The CDR3 has 12 amino acids. V dropped 4 bases and J dropped 6 bases, with 10 bases sitting between them. For the CDR3, the DNA is TGTGCCAGCAGCTCACCCACCGTCGAGCAGTACTTC. It is translated as CASSSPTVEQYF.

This clonotype was observed a few times. The chain recombines TRBV7-2 with TRBJ2-2; D not certain. The CDR3 covers 12 residues. Trimming took 5 bases from V and 7 from J, leaving 8 bases between them. Germline-derived CDR1 and CDR2 are SGHTA and FQGNSA. The CDR3 spells CASSRRVGELFF. The CDR3 DNA reads as TGTGCCAGCAGCCGACGTGTCGGGGAGCTGTTTTTT.

The V gene is TRBV6-1, the J gene TRBJ2-5; D is unclear. CDR3 length: 13 amino acids. V dropped 6 bases and J dropped 4 bases, with 12 bases sitting between them. Looked up from germline, CDR1 is MNHNS and CDR2 is SASEGT. In DNA form, the CDR3 reads TGTGCCAGCAGATCCTCAGGTGTAGAGACCCAGTACTTC. Its protein is CASRSSGVETQYF.

The sample holds many counts of this clonotype. The CDR3 loop reads CASSLRWQGAYEQYF. CDR3 DNA: TGTGCCAGCAGTTTAAGGTGGCAGGGGGCGTACGAGCAGTACTTC. The chain employs TRBV27 and TRBJ2-7; TRBD1 aligns across 8 bases. Germline V gene data show CDR1 as MNHEY and CDR2 as SMNVEV (reference sequence). The V segment lost 2 bases and the J segment 4 bases; nucleotides outside the gene matches: 7. The CDR3 loop spans 15 amino acids.

This clonotype has just a few counts. The chain joins TRBV20-1 to TRBJ2-7; 7 nucleotides align to TRBD1. CDR3 length equals 14 residues. CDR1 is DFQATT and CDR2 is SNEGSKA in the germline V gene (reference sequence). With 5 bases clipped from V and 4 bases from J, the junction kept 11 bases outside the gene matches. CDR3 sequence reads: CSAGTGTVSYEQYF. CDR3 in DNA: TGCAGTGCTGGAACTGGGACAGTTAGTTACGAGCAGTACTTC.